The 6 T cell receptor beta chains below come from one sample, sequenced in a study of neurological immune-mediated disorders. TCRdb redid the calling of the 5' RACE reads with MiXCR, one entry per CDR3 protein. Counted here are around 26,000 distinct CDR3 sequences, 3.3% occurring once; the ten biggest clones make up 6% to 8%. Specimen: PBMCs. These TCRs come from a woman in her twenties or thirties with multiple sclerosis.

This clonotype was observed at least ten times. The genes are TRBV15 and TRBJ2-3; D might be TRBD2 (5 bases). Trimming cost V 3 bases and J 5 bases, with 12 bases left between them. The CDR3 has 14 amino acids. Germline V gene data show CDR1 as LNHNV and CDR2 as YYDKDF (reference sequence). As DNA, the CDR3 is TGTGCCACCAGCAGCCAGCTCGCGGGAGATACGCAGTATTTT. Translated, it gives CATSSQLAGDTQYF.

The table lists this clonotype with many counts. V usage is TRBV7-2 and J usage is TRBJ2-1, with 12 bases that match TRBD1. V gave up 0 bases and J gave up 0 bases; unmatched junction bases: 6. The CDR3 extends over 19 amino acids. Germline V gives CDR1 SGHTA, CDR2 FQGNSA. This CDR3 reads CASSLAGTGGRGSYNEQFF. CDR3 nucleotides: TGTGCCAGCAGCTTAGCAGGGACAGGGGGCCGCGGCTCCTACAATGAGCAGTTCTTC.

This clonotype was seen ten or more times. The rearrangement uses TRBV7-2 and TRBJ2-2; 7 bases are a match to TRBD2. With V trimmed by 1 base and J by 6 bases, 5 bases remained unmatched. The CDR3 consists of 15 residues. Germline assignment: CDR1 SGHTA and CDR2 FQGNSA. Written as DNA, the CDR3 is TGTGCCAGCAGCTTAGTGGGGGGGAGGGCCGGGGAGCTGTTTTTT. Translated: CASSLVGGRAGELFF. Complete variable domain (other parts from reference TRBV7-2 and TRBJ2-2): GAGVSQSPSNKVTEKGKDVELRCDPISGHTALYWYRQSLGQGLEFLIYFQGNSAPDKSGLPSDRFSAERTGGSVSTLTIQRTQQEDSAVYLCASSLVGGRAGELFFGEGSRLTVL.

This clonotype has a handful of counts. V is TRBV4-1 and J is TRBJ1-1, with D maybe TRBD1 (6 bases). The CDR3 spans 13 residues. Between the trimmed V and J ends, which lost 3 bases and 5 bases, there was a span of 10 bases. Germline V lookup: CDR1 MGHRA, CDR2 YSYEKL. The chain's CDR3 is CASSHQGGTEAFF. As DNA, the CDR3 is TGCGCCAGCAGCCACCAAGGGGGGACTGAAGCTTTCTTT.

This clonotype was observed at least ten times. V is TRBV7-8 and J is TRBJ2-7, with TRBD1 identical over 9 bases. CDR3 length: 13 residues. V lost 5 bases and J lost 5; bases outside the gene matches: 4. CDR1 is SGHVS, CDR2 FQNEAQ, per germline. This chain's CDR3 is CASSGTGRNEQYF. In nucleotides, the CDR3 is TGTGCCAGCAGCGGGACAGGGAGGAACGAGCAGTACTTC.

On this clonotype: At one end the junction does not follow the germline gene, possibly because of a read error. V is TRBV19 and J is TRBJ1-1; a possible D gene is TRBD1 (5 bases). The CDR3 is 14 residues long. The germline V gene has CDR1 LNHDA and CDR2 SQIVND (reference sequence). In nucleotides, the CDR3 is TGTGCCAGTAGTTGGTCCAGGGTGAGAACTGAAACTTTCTTT. Its protein product is CASSWSRVRTETFF. The complete variable domain, with remaining parts taken from reference TRBV19 and TRBJ1-1, reads DGGITQSPKYLFRKEGQNVTLSCEQNLNHDAMYWYRQDPGQGLRLIYYSQIVNDFQKGDIAEGYSVSREKKESFPLTVTSAQKNPTAFYLCASSWSRVRTETFFGQGTRLTVV.